Presented here are 3 T cell receptor beta chains from one specimen sequenced in a study of cytomegalovirus exposure and HLA in healthy donors. The PCR was carried out with 60 Vbeta primers and 13 Jbeta primers. The table came from immunoSEQ multiplex PCR; TCRdb's copy has only in-frame clones and leaves some out. The table has 95,000 to 150,000 clones, 65% to 80% seen once. The sequenced material came from PBMCs. The receptors come from a man aged 18 to 29 in good health and CMV-seropositive.

This clone has just a few counts. V and J are TRBV6-1 and TRBJ1-2; D gene ambiguous. The length of the CDR3 is 13 residues. Trimming stripped 2 bases from V and 3 bases from J, with 7 bases between. Germline CDR1 and CDR2: MNHNS and SASEGT. CDR3 sequence (DNA): TGTGCCAGCAGTGAAACTGCGGACTATGGCTACACCTTC. Its translation: CASSETADYGYTF.

This clone was seen once. The chain is built from TRBV9 and TRBJ1-2, with TRBD1 identical over 7 bases. This CDR3 region has 17 residues. Per the germline V gene, CDR1 is SGDLS and CDR2 is YYNGEE. After removal of 2 bases from V and 8 bases from J, the junction contained 18 bases not matched to a gene. The CDR3 protein is CASSVETGPDSGYGYTF. The CDR3 bases are TGTGCCAGCAGCGTCGAGACAGGGCCAGATAGCGGCTACGGCTACACCTTC. Full variable domain (rest looked up from reference TRBV9 and TRBJ1-2): DSGVTQTPKHLITATGQRVTLRCSPRSGDLSVYWYQQSLDQGLQFLIQYYNGEERAKGNILERFSAQQFPDLHSELNLSSLELGDSALYFCASSVETGPDSGYGYTFGSGTRLTVV.

The chain combines TRBV28 with TRBJ1-6, with 7 bases lining up with TRBD1. With 7 bases clipped from V and 10 bases from J, the junction kept 10 bases outside the gene matches. The CDR3 loop spans 14 amino acids. Per germline, CDR1 MDHEN and CDR2 SYDVKM. In nucleotides, the CDR3 is TGTGCCAGCAAGGGGGCGGGGGGGCACTCACCCCTCCACTTT. Protein product: CASKGAGGHSPLHF. Variable domain in full (rest from reference TRBV28 and TRBJ1-6): DVKVTQSSRYLVKRTGEKVFLECVQDMDHENMFWYRQDPGLGLRLIYFSYDVKMKEKGDIPEGYSVSREKKERFSLILESASTNQTSMYLCASKGAGGHSPLHFGNGTRLTVT.